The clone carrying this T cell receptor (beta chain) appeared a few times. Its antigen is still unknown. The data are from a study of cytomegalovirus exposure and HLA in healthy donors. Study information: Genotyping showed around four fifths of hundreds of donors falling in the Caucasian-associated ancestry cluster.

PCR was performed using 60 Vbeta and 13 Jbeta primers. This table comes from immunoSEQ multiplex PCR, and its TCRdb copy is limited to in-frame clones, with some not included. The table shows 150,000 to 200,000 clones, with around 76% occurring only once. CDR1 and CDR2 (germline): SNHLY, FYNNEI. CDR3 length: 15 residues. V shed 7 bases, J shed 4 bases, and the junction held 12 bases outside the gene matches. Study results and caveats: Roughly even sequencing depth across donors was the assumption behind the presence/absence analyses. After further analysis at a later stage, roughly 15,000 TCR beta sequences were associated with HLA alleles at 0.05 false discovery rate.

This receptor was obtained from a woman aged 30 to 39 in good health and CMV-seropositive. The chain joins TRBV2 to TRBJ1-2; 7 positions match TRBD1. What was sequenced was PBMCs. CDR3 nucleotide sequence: TGTGCCAGCACCCTGACATCCGACAGGGCCTATGGCTACACCTTC. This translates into CASTLTSDRAYGYTF.